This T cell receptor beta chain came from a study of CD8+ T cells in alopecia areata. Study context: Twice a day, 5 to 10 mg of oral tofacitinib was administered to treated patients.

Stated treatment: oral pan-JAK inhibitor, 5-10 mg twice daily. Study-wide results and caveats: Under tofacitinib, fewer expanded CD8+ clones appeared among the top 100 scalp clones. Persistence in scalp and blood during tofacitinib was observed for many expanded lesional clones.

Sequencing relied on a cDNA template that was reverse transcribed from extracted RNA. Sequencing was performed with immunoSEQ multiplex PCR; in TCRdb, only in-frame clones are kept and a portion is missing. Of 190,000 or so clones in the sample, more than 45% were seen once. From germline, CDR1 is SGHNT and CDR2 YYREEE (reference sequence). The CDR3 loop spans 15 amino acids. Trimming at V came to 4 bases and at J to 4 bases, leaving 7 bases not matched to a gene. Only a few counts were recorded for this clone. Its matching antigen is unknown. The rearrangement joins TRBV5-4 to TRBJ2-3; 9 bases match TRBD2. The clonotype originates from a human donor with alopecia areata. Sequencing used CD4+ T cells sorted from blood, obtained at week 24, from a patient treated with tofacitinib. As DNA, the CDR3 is TGTGCCAGCAGCCTTAGCGGGAGCGTATCAGATACGCAGTATTTT. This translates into CASSLSGSVSDTQYF.